Listed below are T cell receptor beta chains from one sample, sequenced in a study of PD-1 blockade in mismatch repair-deficient tumors. TCRdb's table, derived via immunoSEQ multiplex PCR, lists solely in-frame clones and lacks some. The table lists tens of thousands of clones, roughly 80% of them singletons. The sequenced sample was peripheral blood, obtained 2 weeks after starting pembrolizumab. The receptors derive from an adult with mismatch repair-deficient cancer. Each CDR3 is given with its conserved first and last residue. A D gene is named only where the DNA matches it firmly. Part of the rows lack a size; the others show once, few, many or a class for expanded clones.

TRBJ2-6 TRBD1 TRBV7-3 - TGTGCCAGCAGCTTACGACAGGGGGTTTCTGGGGCCAACGTCCTGACTTTC CASSLRQGVSGANVLTF
TRBJ1-5 - TRBV28 - TGTGCCAGCATCCCGGGGGATTACAATCAGCCCCAGCATTTT CASIPGDYNQPQHF
TRBJ2-1 - TRBV7-3 - TGTGCCAGCAGCTCGACTAGGGGGTCCTACAATGAGCAGTTCTTC CASSSTRGSYNEQFF
TRBJ2-7 TRBD1 TRBV7-8 - TGTGCCAGCCTGGGACAGGGGAACCACGAGCAGTACTTC CASLGQGNHEQYF
TRBJ2-3 - TRBV6-6 - TGTGCCAGCAACCACATCCAAGATACGCAGTATTTT CASNHIQDTQYF
TRBJ2-5 - TRBV4-1 - TGCGCCAGCAGCCAAGACATAGCGGAGCAAGAGACCCAGTACTTC CASSQDIAEQETQYF
TRBJ2-1 TRBD1 TRBV13 - TGTGCCAGCAGTTTAGCCGCAGGGGGAGATGAGCAGTTCTTC CASSLAAGGDEQFF
TRBJ2-7 - TRBV5-6 - TGTGCCAGCAGCTTGGGGTGGGACGAGCAGTACTTC CASSLGWDEQYF
TRBJ2-1 - TRBV30 - TGTGCCTGGAGTGTACCCTTGGGGCGGGAGCAGTTCTTC CAWSVPLGREQFF
TRBJ2-7 TRBD2 TRBV6-6 once TGTGCCAGCAGTTACGCGGGAGAAGGGTACGAGCAGTACTTC CASSYAGEGYEQYF
TRBJ2-7 - TRBV4-2 - TGTGCCAGCAGCCAGGACTCCGGGACGGACTACGAGCAGTACTTC CASSQDSGTDYEQYF
TRBJ1-5 - TRBV11-2 - TGTGCCAGCAGCGGACAAAACAATCAGCCCCAGCATTTT CASSGQNNQPQHF
TRBJ2-1 - TRBV2 - TGTGCCAGCAGTGATGGGCTAGATCGAGGAGGCTCCTACAATGAGCAGTTCTTC CASSDGLDRGGSYNEQFF
TRBJ1-5 TRBD1 TRBV11-2 few TGTGCCAGCAGCCAACAGGGGCTCAATCAGCCCCAGCATTTT CASSQQGLNQPQHF
TRBJ2-1 TRBD2 TRBV6-5 once TGTGCCACCCAGGCCTCCAGCGGGAGCTACAATGAGCAGTTCTTC CATQASSGSYNEQFF
TRBJ2-7 TRBD2 TRBV11-2 - TGTGCCAGCAGCTTAGTGCTAGCGGGAGGTAATGAGCAGTACTTC CASSLVLAGGNEQYF
TRBJ1-4 TRBD1 TRBV15 - TGTGCCACCAGCAGAGAACAGGGGACCCATGAAAAACTGTTTTTT CATSREQGTHEKLFF
TRBJ1-3 - TRBV6-1 - TGTGCCAGCGATCCGGTGGCTTTCTCTGGAAACACCATATATTTT CASDPVAFSGNTIYF
TRBJ2-1 - TRBV11-2 - TGTGCCAGCAGCCCCCGGACCGCTGCTTTAGCGGAGCAGTTCTTC CASSPRTAALAEQFF
TRBJ1-5 - TRBV28 - TGTGCCAGCAGGAACAGTGGTAGCAATCAGCCCCAGCATTTT CASRNSGSNQPQHF
TRBJ1-2 TRBD1 TRBV27 once TGTGCCAGCGGAAGGGCCCATGGGACAGCTTATGGCTACACCTTC CASGRAHGTAYGYTF
TRBJ1-4 - TRBV7-9 few TGTGCCAGCAGCTTAATGGGCGGCGGGACTAATGAAAAACTGTTTTTT CASSLMGGGTNEKLFF
TRBJ1-1 - TRBV7-3 - TGTGCCAGCAGCGGAAAGGGAGGAACTGAAGCTTTCTTT CASSGKGGTEAFF
TRBJ1-5 TRBD1 TRBV6-1 - TGTGCCAGCAGCACCGACAGGGCTCAGCCCCAGCATTTT CASSTDRAQPQHF
TRBJ1-4 - TRBV7-2 - TGTGCCAGCAGCCCCCACGTGGCGGCTAATGAAAAACTGTTTTTT CASSPHVAANEKLFF
TRBJ1-5 - TRBV5-6 - TGTGCCAGCAGCTTGGATGGACGGAACCAGCATTTT CASSLDGRNQHF
TRBJ2-4 - TRBV6-5 - TGTGCCAGCAGTTATCGAGATAAAAACATTCAGTACTTC CASSYRDKNIQYF
TRBJ1-2 - TRBV6-5 - TGTGCCAGCAGTACCCCGGAAGGGTGGGGTGGCTACACCTTC CASSTPEGWGGYTF
TRBJ2-2 TRBD1 TRBV7-3 - TGTGCCAGCAGCTTAACGTGGGGGACAGGGGGTTTGAACACCGGGGAGCTGTTTTTT CASSLTWGTGGLNTGELFF
TRBJ1-5 - TRBV5-1 - TGCGCCAGCAGCTCCGAGTCAGGGGATCAGCCCCAGCATTTT CASSSESGDQPQHF
TRBJ2-7 TRBD1 TRBV10-1 - TGCGCCAGCAGAACTACGTCCAGGACAGGGGCAAGCTCCTACGAGCAGTACTTC CASRTTSRTGASSYEQYF
TRBJ2-1 TRBD2 TRBV19 - TGTGCCACCGGGGGGAAGAGCTCCTACAATGAGCAGTTCTTC CATGGKSSYNEQFF
TRBJ1-2 TRBD1 TRBV9 - TGTGCCAGCAGCACCCGGGACAGTGTTCTTTATGGCTACACCTTC CASSTRDSVLYGYTF
TRBJ2-3 - TRBV27 - TGTGCCAGCAGTTTACCAGGCCCGGGTGATACGCAGTATTTT CASSLPGPGDTQYF
TRBJ1-2 TRBD1 TRBV6-1 - TGTGCCAGCAGTGAAAGAGGACAGGGGCATGGCTACACCTTC CASSERGQGHGYTF
TRBJ1-2 - TRBV7-8 - TGTGCCAGCAGCTTAGAGGTGGGGCCCAAGGGCTACACCTTC CASSLEVGPKGYTF
TRBJ2-1 - TRBV9 - TGTGCCAGCAGCGTAGCCTGGGCTAACCCTGACAATGAGCAGTTCTTC CASSVAWANPDNEQFF
TRBJ2-3 TRBD1 TRBV6-6 - TGTGCCAGCAGAACAGTGGGACAGGGGAATACGCAGTATTTT CASRTVGQGNTQYF
TRBJ2-7 - TRBV19 few TGTGCCAGTAGTACGGGGTCCTACGAGCAGTACTTC CASSTGSYEQYF
TRBJ1-3 - TRBV7-6 many TGTGCCAGCGGGAGCTCTGGAAACACCATATATTTT CASGSSGNTIYF